This entry describes one TCR beta chain. Germline-derived CDR1 and CDR2 are MDHEN and SYDVKM. CDR3 size: 14 residues. This sample is part of a study of T cell responses to AZD1222 COVID-19 vaccine. Clones were read by immunoSEQ multiplex PCR, and TCRdb kept only the in-frame ones, dropping some. The profile shows fewer than 200,000 clones, approximately 90% of them singletons. The rearrangement joins TRBV28 to TRBJ2-1; TRBD2 is a possible D gene (5 bases). This specimen was peripheral blood, taken on day 0 of AZD1222 vaccination. The TCR comes from an adult in good health. Written as DNA, the CDR3 is TGTCGGGCTAGCCCACCGGGGTCCTACAATGAGCAGTTCTTC. Its protein product is CRASPPGSYNEQFF.